These T cell receptor beta chains were read from a single sample in a study of cytomegalovirus exposure and HLA in healthy donors. Sequencing was performed with immunoSEQ multiplex PCR; in TCRdb, only in-frame clones are kept and a portion is missing. The sample lists approximately 75,000 clones, 65% to 90% seen once, with over 15% in the top ten. Sequencing was performed on PBMCs. Receptors were obtained from a man between 65 and 85 years old in good health and CMV-seropositive. Both conserved end residues are part of each CDR3. D genes are given only for firm matches. A clone size is listed for some rows: how often the clone was seen (once, few, many), or a class if it is expanded.

>.|few|TRBJ1-1|TRBV14
CASSQGKWGRYTEAFF
TGTGCCAGCAGCCAAGGCAAGTGGGGGCGGTACACTGAAGCTTTCTTT
>TRBD2|.|TRBJ2-1|TRBV5-4
CASSKPLAGLGNEQFF
TGTGCCAGCAGCAAACCTTTAGCGGGCCTGGGCAATGAGCAGTTCTTC
>TRBD2|.|TRBJ2-5|TRBV28
CASSFPLSLAGGVRETQYF
TGTGCCAGCAGTTTTCCTCTCAGCCTAGCGGGAGGAGTACGCGAGACCCAGTACTTC
>TRBD1|.|TRBJ2-5|TRBV7-8
CASSLGTQGAETQYF
TGTGCCAGCAGCTTAGGCACACAGGGGGCAGAGACCCAGTACTTC
>.|once|TRBJ1-2|TRBV6-5
CASSPGGMGYGYTF
TGTGCCAGCAGCCCGGGGGGGATGGGGTATGGCTACACCTTC
>.|.|TRBJ2-7|TRBV7-2
CASSLLTGGGSYEQYF
TGTGCCAGCAGCTTATTGACCGGGGGAGGCTCCTACGAGCAGTACTTC
>TRBD1|.|TRBJ1-2|TRBV11-2
CASSLDAGQVYGYTF
TGTGCCAGCAGCTTAGATGCGGGACAGGTTTATGGCTACACCTTC
>.|.|TRBJ1-2|TRBV5-6
CASSFWAGGGYTF
TGTGCCAGCAGCTTTTGGGCGGGCGGAGGCTACACCTTC
>TRBD1|.|TRBJ2-5|TRBV7-9
CASSAQRTGGLETQYF
TGTGCCAGCAGCGCCCAAAGGACAGGGGGTTTAGAGACCCAGTACTTC
>.|.|TRBJ2-2|TRBV10-1
CASSELVSTGELFF
TGCGCCAGCAGTGAACTAGTATCCACCGGGGAGCTGTTTTTT
>.|.|TRBJ2-3|TRBV18
CASSPNRGKDTQYF
TGTGCCAGCTCACCCAATAGAGGGAAGGATACGCAGTATTTT
>.|.|TRBJ1-5|TRBV7-4
CASSLRPQGNISKGNQPQHF
TGTGCCAGCAGCCTTCGCCCCCAGGGGAACATTTCGAAGGGCAATCAGCCCCAGCATTTT
>.|.|TRBJ1-5|TRBV10-3
CAISEGQASNQPQHF
TGTGCCATCAGTGAAGGCCAGGCGAGCAATCAGCCCCAGCATTTT
>TRBD1|.|TRBJ2-1|TRBV7-9
CASSWDRDNEQFF
TGTGCCAGCAGCTGGGACAGAGACAATGAGCAGTTCTTC
>.|.|TRBJ2-5|TRBV29-1
CSVEELAETQYF
TGCAGCGTTGAAGAACTAGCAGAGACCCAGTACTTC
>.|.|TRBJ1-3|TRBV4-3
CAGSQEAGSSGNTIYF
TGCGCCGGCAGCCAAGAAGCGGGGAGCTCTGGAAACACCATATATTTT
>TRBD1|few|TRBJ1-2|TRBV19
CASSTGGGYGYTF
TGTGCCAGTAGTACAGGGGGCGGGTATGGCTACACCTTC
>.|.|TRBJ2-2|TRBV9
CASSAGTPNTGELFF
TGTGCCAGCAGCGCGGGGACACCGAACACCGGGGAGCTGTTTTTT
>.|.|TRBJ1-4|TRBV30
CACAGTLSEKLFF
TGTGCCTGCGCCGGGACACTCAGTGAAAAACTGTTTTTT
>.|few|TRBJ1-5|TRBV19
CASSESGTGGNQPQHF
TGTGCCAGTAGTGAGTCCGGGACGGGAGGCAATCAGCCCCAGCATTTT
>.|.|TRBJ2-3|TRBV6-6
CASSYLTGEGDTQYF
TGTGCCAGCAGTTACCTGACGGGAGAAGGGGATACGCAGTATTTT
>.|.|TRBJ1-5|TRBV6-6
CASSYSRGSNQPQHF
TGTGCCAGCAGTTACTCCCGGGGTAGCAATCAGCCCCAGCATTTT
>.|.|TRBJ1-4|TRBV9
CASSVAGADNEKLFF
TGTGCCAGCAGCGTAGCTGGGGCAGATAATGAAAAACTGTTTTTT
>TRBD1|.|TRBJ1-2|TRBV7-8
CASSWGQGNYGYTF
TGTGCCAGCAGCTGGGGACAGGGGAACTATGGCTACACCTTC
>TRBD1|.|TRBJ1-2|TRBV28
CASRPGQAVDYGYTF
TGTGCCAGCAGACCTGGACAGGCTGTAGACTATGGCTACACCTTC
>TRBD2|.|TRBJ2-3|TRBV30
CAWSTGGVPDTQYF
TGTGCCTGGAGTACGGGAGGTGTACCAGATACGCAGTATTTT
>TRBD1|.|TRBJ2-7|TRBV2
CASRRPGQGSYEQYF
TGTGCCAGCAGAAGACCGGGACAGGGAAGCTACGAGCAGTACTTC
>.|.|TRBJ2-2|TRBV14
CASSQDSSAGRELFF
TGTGCCAGCAGCCAAGATTCCTCAGCGGGCCGGGAGCTGTTTTTT
>.|few|TRBJ1-3|TRBV9
CASSVVGDTIYF
TGTGCCAGCAGCGTAGTCGGAGACACCATATATTTT
>.|.|TRBJ1-1|TRBV5-1
CASSFRQTGSEAFF
TGCGCCAGCAGCTTCCGACAGACTGGCTCTGAAGCTTTCTTT